This entry lists 26 T cell receptor beta chains sequenced from one sample in a study of beta chain features in type 1 diabetes. All of the isolated RNA was reverse transcribed, so expressed TCRB transcripts were sequenced. Libraries were prepared by immunoSEQ multiplex PCR; TCRdb keeps only in-frame clonotypes and omits some of them. The sample yields 680,000 or so clones, around 15% seen once. Study observations and caveats: Type 1 diabetes patients had TCRB CDR3s that were shorter (moderately but significantly so) in all four CD4+ subsets.

No antigens are known for them. Sequencing input: naive CD4+ T cells from blood. Source of these receptors: a man younger than 30 with type 1 diabetes.

V and J are TRBV5-1 and TRBJ2-5; TRBD1 matches 7 bases. Trimming at V came to 4 bases and at J to 3 bases, leaving 6 bases not matched to a gene. Germline V gives CDR1 SGHRS, CDR2 YFSETQ. The CDR3 is 14 residues long. This CDR3 reads CASSAAGTEETQYF. The CDR3 coding sequence is TGCGCCAGCAGCGCCGCCGGGACAGAAGAGACCCAGTACTTC.

This clone was detected only a few times. The chain employs TRBV6-5 and TRBJ2-1; perhaps TRBD1 as D (6 bases). Germline assignment: CDR1 MNHEY and CDR2 SVGAGI. Deletions cut 10 bases from V and 4 bases from J, with 14 bases between. The CDR3 runs to 13 residues. CDR3 loop: CATREGVYNEQFF. Here the CDR3 DNA reads TGTGCCACCCGCGAGGGGGTTTACAATGAGCAGTTCTTC.

In this sample, this clone turned up a few times. This sequence joins TRBV23-1 and TRBJ1-1; the D gene is possibly TRBD1 (6 bases). TRBV23-1 is assigned to the ORF class and has an uncertain function. CDR3 length: 10 residues. Trimming removed 8 bases from V and 8 bases from J, with 9 bases in between. The CDR3 DNA is TGCGCCAGCGCCGGGACAGAAGCTTTCTTT. It specifies CASAGTEAFF.

The genes are TRBV7-9 and TRBJ1-6; unclear D gene. The CDR3 totals 15 residues. Germline lookup yields CDR1 SEHNR and CDR2 FQNEAQ (reference sequence). Between the trimmed V and J ends, which lost 2 bases and 7 bases, there was a span of 12 bases. CDR3 sequence reads: CASSLRELSNSPLHF. The CDR3 nucleotides are TGTGCCAGCAGCTTAAGGGAACTATCAAATTCACCCCTCCACTTT. Full variable domain (rest looked up from reference TRBV7-9 and TRBJ1-6): DTGVSQNPRHKITKRGQNVTFRCDPISEHNRLYWYRQTLGQGPEFLTYFQNEAQLEKSRLLSDRFSAERPKGSFSTLEIQRTEQGDSAMYLCASSLRELSNSPLHFGNGTRLTVT.

The rearrangement joins TRBV30 to TRBJ1-2; 7 bases line up with TRBD1. With V trimmed by 1 base and J by 11 bases, 4 bases remained unmatched. The CDR3 is 11 amino acids. Germline CDR1 reads GTSNPN; CDR2 reads SVGIG (reference sequence). CDR3 DNA sequence: TGTGCCTGGAGTGGACAGGGAAGATACACCTTC. Amino acid sequence: CAWSGQGRYTF.

This clone has more than one count but fewer than ten. Other DNA variants within this sample encode the same CDR3. The V and J genes are TRBV7-2 and TRBJ2-5; D remains unclear. V lost 3 bases, J lost 5 bases, and 7 bases lay in between. Germline V gene sequence: CDR1 SGHTA, CDR2 FQGNSA. The CDR3 loop spans 12 amino acids. CDR3 DNA sequence: TGTGCCAGCAGCTTGGTCGGGGAGACCCAGTACTTC. Its translation: CASSLVGETQYF.

The rearrangement links TRBV11-3 to TRBJ2-5; a weak D match, TRBD2 (5 bases). Germline CDR1 reads SGHNT; CDR2 reads YENEEA. The V and J ends lost 2 bases and 4 bases respectively, with 8 bases between them. CDR3 size: 13 residues. CDR3: CASSLRGRETQYF. CDR3 nucleotide sequence: TGTGCCAGCAGCTTACGGGGTAGAGAGACCCAGTACTTC.

For the CDR3, the DNA is TGTGCCAGCTCACCGACAGCCACGAACACCGGGGAGCTGTTTTTT. Amino acid sequence: CASSPTATNTGELFF. This chain links TRBV18 with TRBJ2-2, with a tentative D call TRBD1 (5 bases). This CDR3 is 15 amino acids long. The ends were cut back, 3 bases at V and 0 bases at J, with 8 bases in the middle. Germline CDR1 and CDR2: KGHSH and LQKENI. The whole variable domain, remainder taken from reference TRBV18 and TRBJ2-2, is NAGVMQNPRHLVRRRGQEARLRCSPMKGHSHVYWYRQLPEEGLKFMVYLQKENIIDESGMPKERFSAEFPKEGPSILRIQQVVRGDSAAYFCASSPTATNTGELFFGEGSRLTVL.

This sequence joins TRBV7-2 and TRBJ2-2, with 10 bases matching TRBD1. V shed 7 bases, J shed 6 bases, and the junction held 11 bases outside the gene matches. Germline lookup yields CDR1 SGHTA and CDR2 FQGNSA. The CDR3 extends over 16 amino acids. CDR3 nucleotide sequence: TGTGCCAGCATCCCTAAGGGACAGGGGTCGTCCGGGGAGCTGTTTTTT. This translates into CASIPKGQGSSGELFF.

V and J are TRBV7-2 and TRBJ1-6; possibly TRBD1 for D (5 bases). The germline CDR1 and CDR2 sequences are SGHTA and FQGNSA. The CDR3 length is 15 residues. Trimming removed 4 bases from V and 10 bases from J, with 17 bases in between. This chain's CDR3 is CASSSSGGRESPLHF. As DNA, the CDR3 is TGTGCCAGCAGCTCGAGTGGGGGACGGGAGTCACCCCTCCACTTT.

The J gene is TRBJ2-1, the V gene TRBV9; 7 bases line up with TRBD1. Germline V gene lookup returns CDR1 SGDLS and CDR2 YYNGEE. CDR3 length: 15 residues. Unmatched junction bases numbered 5, after V lost 3 bases and J lost 2 bases. The CDR3 DNA follows: TGTGCCAGCAGCGCCCAACAGGGGACCTACAATGAGCAGTTCTTC. This sequence encodes CASSAQQGTYNEQFF.

The sample holds a few counts of this clone. The chain is built from TRBV5-1 and TRBJ1-4; 7 bases are a match to TRBD1. This CDR3 is 16 amino acids long. V was pared by 2 bases and J by 5 bases, with 9 bases of the junction left unmatched. The V gene's germline CDR1 is SGHRS and CDR2 YFSETQ. This CDR3 is CASSFVFGTENEKLFF. CDR3 nucleotides: TGCGCCAGCAGCTTCGTCTTCGGGACAGAAAATGAAAAACTGTTTTTT.

This clone was picked up a small number of times. The chain has TRBV18 and TRBJ1-1, with D possibly matching TRBD1 (6 bases). CDR1 KGHSH and CDR2 LQKENI come from the germline V gene. Trimming left V 4 bases short and J 6 bases short, with 6 bases between. The CDR3 extends over 11 amino acids. As DNA, the CDR3 is TGTGCCAGCTCACAGGGGGCTGAAGCTTTCTTT. Its translation is CASSQGAEAFF. Full variable domain (remainder filled in from reference TRBV18 and TRBJ1-1): NAGVMQNPRHLVRRRGQEARLRCSPMKGHSHVYWYRQLPEEGLKFMVYLQKENIIDESGMPKERFSAEFPKEGPSILRIQQVVRGDSAAYFCASSQGAEAFFGQGTRLTVV.

The rearrangement links TRBV30 to TRBJ2-7; the D is unclear. In germline, CDR1 is GTSNPN, CDR2 SVGIG (reference sequence). V was trimmed by 2 bases and J by 9 bases, leaving 11 bases between them. The CDR3 has 11 residues. This CDR3 is CAWSSNQGQYF. CDR3 sequence (DNA): TGTGCCTGGAGTTCCAACCAAGGGCAGTACTTC.

V usage is TRBV28 and J usage is TRBJ2-1; 7 bases match TRBD2. From germline, CDR1 is MDHEN and CDR2 SYDVKM. Losses at the gene ends were 5 bases for V and 0 bases for J; bases not matched to a gene: 4. The CDR3 is 15 residues long. This chain's CDR3 is CASSPGLSSYNEQFF. CDR3 sequence (DNA): TGTGCCAGCAGTCCGGGACTAAGCTCCTACAATGAGCAGTTCTTC.

The sample holds one count of this clone. This chain uses TRBV5-1 with TRBJ2-7; TRBD1 matches 7 bases. The J segment lost 2 bases and the V segment lost 4 bases, leaving 12 bases of the junction unmatched. This CDR3 comprises 16 residues. The germline V gene has CDR1 SGHRS and CDR2 YFSETQ. The CDR3 DNA reads as TGCGCCAGCAGCCCCTTGGACAGGTCCCCCGCCTACGAGCAGTACTTC. Protein: CASSPLDRSPAYEQYF.

Only a few counts were recorded for this clone. The rearrangement uses TRBV7-9 and TRBJ2-3; D not resolved. The CDR3 sequence is 15 residues long. V was trimmed by 5 bases and J by 0 bases, leaving 12 bases between them. Germline CDR1 and CDR2: SEHNR and FQNEAQ (reference sequence). The CDR3 region is CASSVVLASTDTQYF. In nucleotides, the CDR3 is TGTGCCAGCAGCGTAGTACTGGCTAGCACAGATACGCAGTATTTT. Complete variable domain (other parts from reference TRBV7-9 and TRBJ2-3): DTGVSQNPRHKITKRGQNVTFRCDPISEHNRLYWYRQTLGQGPEFLTYFQNEAQLEKSRLLSDRFSAERPKGSFSTLEIQRTEQGDSAMYLCASSVVLASTDTQYFGPGTRLTVL.

V is TRBV5-1 and J is TRBJ1-6, with 9 bases matching TRBD1. The CDR3 has 15 residues. V gave up 3 bases and J gave up 7 bases; unmatched junction bases: 5. CDR1 and CDR2 (germline): SGHRS, YFSETQ. The CDR3 sequence: CASSYGQGWNSPLHF. As DNA, the CDR3 is TGCGCCAGCAGCTACGGACAGGGGTGGAATTCACCCCTCCACTTT.

This clone was counted a few times. V gene TRBV7-9 combines with J gene TRBJ2-7, with TRBD2 matching 7 bases. The CDR3 is 14 residues long. J gave up 5 bases and V 1 base, and 5 bases lay outside the gene matches. The germline V gene encodes CDR1 SEHNR and CDR2 FQNEAQ (reference sequence). The CDR3 protein is CASSLGREWNEQYF. Here the CDR3 DNA reads TGTGCCAGCAGCTTAGGGCGGGAGTGGAACGAGCAGTACTTC.

The gene calls are TRBV10-3 and TRBJ2-3; tentatively, D is TRBD1 or TRBD2 (6 bases each). CDR1 and CDR2 from the germline V gene are ENHRY and SYGVKD. CDR3 length: 15 amino acids. The V gene lost 7 bases and the J gene lost 2 bases, with 16 bases spanning the gap. The CDR3 bases are TGTGCCATCAAAGAAACGGGGGACACCACAGATACGCAGTATTTT. It yields the protein CAIKETGDTTDTQYF.

J is TRBJ1-2 and V is TRBV6-5; no clear D gene. The V end lost 0 bases, the J end lost 4 bases, and 12 bases lay between the germline ends. The V gene's germline CDR1 is MNHEY and CDR2 SVGAGI. This CDR3 region has 15 residues. CDR3 region: CASSYSSPTAYGYTF. CDR3 coding DNA: TGTGCCAGCAGTTACTCTTCCCCGACTGCCTATGGCTACACCTTC.

This clone has a handful of counts. This chain joins TRBV11-3 and TRBJ2-3; D remains unclear. V lost 5 bases, J lost 4 bases, and 13 bases lay in between. Germline CDR1 reads SGHNT; CDR2 reads YENEEA. The CDR3 runs to 14 residues. CDR3 bases: TGTGCCAGCAGCCCCACGACCCTCGCAGATACGCAGTATTTT. This codes for CASSPTTLADTQYF. The full variable domain, completed using reference TRBV11-3 and TRBJ2-3, is EAGVVQSPRYKIIEKKQPVAFWCNPISGHNTLYWYLQNLGQGPELLIRYENEEAVDDSQLPKDRFSAERLKGVDSTLKIQPAELGDSAVYLCASSPTTLADTQYFGPGTRLTVL.

The table lists this clone with a few counts. Other DNA sequences from this sample encode an identical CDR3 as well. This chain connects TRBV30 to TRBJ1-1, with a weak D call TRBD1 (5 bases). Trimming took 3 bases from V and 2 from J, leaving 10 bases between them. Germline values: CDR1 GTSNPN, CDR2 SVGIG (reference sequence). This CDR3 is 13 amino acids long. The CDR3 coding sequence is TGTGCCTGGAGCGCTCAGGGAAACACTGAAGCTTTCTTT. Amino acids: CAWSAQGNTEAFF.

This rearrangement joins TRBV7-9 to TRBJ2-6; D remains ambiguous. From germline, CDR1 is SEHNR and CDR2 FQNEAQ (reference sequence). Trimming took off 5 bases at V and 8 bases at J, with 10 bases between the two ends. CDR3 size: 13 residues. CDR3 in DNA: TGTGCCAGCAGCCTCCCGCCCCCCAACGTCCTGACTTTC. Translating it yields CASSLPPPNVLTF.

V usage is TRBV7-2 and J usage is TRBJ1-5; D remains unclear. The CDR3 is made up of 13 amino acids. V gave up 4 bases and J gave up 7 bases, with 11 bases separating them. CDR1 and CDR2 (germline): SGHTA, FQGNSA. The DNA of the CDR3 is TGTGCCAGCAGCTACCGACAAGGACAGCCCCAGCATTTT. Translated: CASSYRQGQPQHF.

The table lists this clone with a few counts. The V call is TRBV6-5, the J call TRBJ1-1; D unclear. This CDR3 has 13 amino acids. Trimming took off 2 bases at V and 1 base at J, with 5 bases between the two ends. Germline lookup yields CDR1 MNHEY and CDR2 SVGAGI. This CDR3 reads CASSYAENTEAFF. DNA for the CDR3: TGTGCCAGCAGTTACGCAGAGAACACTGAAGCTTTCTTT.